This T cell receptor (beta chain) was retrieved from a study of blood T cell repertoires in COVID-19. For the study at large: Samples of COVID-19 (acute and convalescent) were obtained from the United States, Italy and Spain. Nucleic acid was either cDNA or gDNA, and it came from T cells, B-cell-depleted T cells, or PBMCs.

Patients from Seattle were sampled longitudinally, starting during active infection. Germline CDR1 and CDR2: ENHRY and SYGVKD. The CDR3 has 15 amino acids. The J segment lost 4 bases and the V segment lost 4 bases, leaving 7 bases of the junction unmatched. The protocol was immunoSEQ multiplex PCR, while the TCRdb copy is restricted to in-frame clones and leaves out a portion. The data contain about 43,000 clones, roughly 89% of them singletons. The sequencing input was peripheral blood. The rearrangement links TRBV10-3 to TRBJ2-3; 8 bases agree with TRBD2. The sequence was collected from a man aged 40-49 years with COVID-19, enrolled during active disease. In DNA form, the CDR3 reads TGTGCCATCAGTGTACGGGGGGGCACTTCAGATACGCAGTATTTT. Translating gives CAISVRGGTSDTQYF.